The clone carrying this TCR beta chain was observed a handful of times. Its antigen is currently unknown. This sample was taken from a study of cytomegalovirus exposure and HLA in healthy donors. Study overall: Of the donors genotyped, approximately 400 in all, about 76% fell in the Caucasian-associated ancestry cluster. Findings and limits, study-wide: A later analysis revealed that TCR association rates differed between HLA loci, peaking at DRB1 and bottoming out at HLA-C. Indistinguishable V segments such as TRBV6-2 and TRBV6-3 were excluded.

The PCR contained 60 Vbeta and 13 Jbeta primers. Profiled with immunoSEQ multiplex PCR; TCRdb holds only in-frame clones, not every one. Of 100,000 to 150,000 clones listed, about 80% are singletons. This CDR3 is 14 amino acids long. Looked up from germline, CDR1 is MDHEN and CDR2 is SYDVKM. With 6 bases removed from V and 0 bases from J, the gap between germline ends came to 11 bases. Donors showed nominal health when sampled, although they likely had unrecorded immune exposures. This TCR came from a man aged 25-40 years in good health and CMV-seropositive. The sequenced sample consisted of PBMCs. The rearrangement joins TRBV28 to TRBJ1-1; a possible D gene is TRBD1 (5 bases). This CDR3 is CASSSGGLNTEAFF. As DNA, the CDR3 is TGTGCCAGCAGCTCCGGGGGATTGAACACTGAAGCTTTCTTT. The variable domain in full, with the rest retrieved from reference TRBV28 and TRBJ1-1, is DVKVTQSSRYLVKRTGEKVFLECVQDMDHENMFWYRQDPGLGLRLIYFSYDVKMKEKGDIPEGYSVSREKKERFSLILESASTNQTSMYLCASSSGGLNTEAFFGQGTRLTVV.